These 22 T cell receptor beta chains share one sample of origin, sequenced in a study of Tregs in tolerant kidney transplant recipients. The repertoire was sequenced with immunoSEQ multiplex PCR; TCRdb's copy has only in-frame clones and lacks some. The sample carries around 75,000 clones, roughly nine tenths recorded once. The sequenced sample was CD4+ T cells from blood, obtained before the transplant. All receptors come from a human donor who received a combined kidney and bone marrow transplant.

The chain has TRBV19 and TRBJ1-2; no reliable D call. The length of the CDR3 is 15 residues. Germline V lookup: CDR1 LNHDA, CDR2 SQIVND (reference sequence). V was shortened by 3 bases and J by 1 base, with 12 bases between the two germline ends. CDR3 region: CASSIDSSFNYGYTF. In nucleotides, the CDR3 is TGTGCCAGTAGTATCGATTCCAGTTTTAACTATGGCTACACCTTC. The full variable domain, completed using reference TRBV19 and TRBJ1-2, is DGGITQSPKYLFRKEGQNVTLSCEQNLNHDAMYWYRQDPGQGLRLIYYSQIVNDFQKGDIAEGYSVSREKKESFPLTVTSAQKNPTAFYLCASSIDSSFNYGYTFGSGTRLTVV.

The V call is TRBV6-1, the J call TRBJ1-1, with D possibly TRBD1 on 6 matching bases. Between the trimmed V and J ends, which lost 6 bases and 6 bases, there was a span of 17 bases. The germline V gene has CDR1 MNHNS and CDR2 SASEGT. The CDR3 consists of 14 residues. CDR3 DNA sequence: TGTGCCAGCAGCGTTAGCGGGGGCCCATCTGAAGCTTTCTTT. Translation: CASSVSGGPSEAFF.

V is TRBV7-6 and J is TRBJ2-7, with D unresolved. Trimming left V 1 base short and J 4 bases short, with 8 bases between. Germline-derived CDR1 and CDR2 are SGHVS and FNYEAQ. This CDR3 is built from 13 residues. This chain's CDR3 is CASSLGNRYEQYF. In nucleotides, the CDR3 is TGTGCCAGCAGCTTAGGTAACAGATACGAGCAGTACTTC.

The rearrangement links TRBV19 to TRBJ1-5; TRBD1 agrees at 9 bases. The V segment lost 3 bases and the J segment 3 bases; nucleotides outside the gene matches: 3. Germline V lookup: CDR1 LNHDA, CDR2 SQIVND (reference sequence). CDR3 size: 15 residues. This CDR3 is CASSIGQGPNQPQHF. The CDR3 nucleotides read TGTGCCAGTAGTATTGGACAGGGGCCCAATCAGCCCCAGCATTTT.

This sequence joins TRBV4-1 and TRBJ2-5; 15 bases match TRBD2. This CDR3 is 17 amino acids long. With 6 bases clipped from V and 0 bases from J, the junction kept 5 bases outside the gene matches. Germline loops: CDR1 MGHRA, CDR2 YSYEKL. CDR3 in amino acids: CASRPGLAGGYQETQYF. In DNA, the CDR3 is TGCGCCAGCAGACCCGGACTAGCGGGAGGGTACCAAGAGACCCAGTACTTC.

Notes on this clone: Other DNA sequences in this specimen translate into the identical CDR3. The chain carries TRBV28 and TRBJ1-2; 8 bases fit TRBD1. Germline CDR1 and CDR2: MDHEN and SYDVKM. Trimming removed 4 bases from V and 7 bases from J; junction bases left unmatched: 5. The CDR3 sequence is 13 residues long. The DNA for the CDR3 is TGTGCCAGCAGTTCCGGACAGGGCGGTGGCTACACCTTC. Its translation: CASSSGQGGGYTF.

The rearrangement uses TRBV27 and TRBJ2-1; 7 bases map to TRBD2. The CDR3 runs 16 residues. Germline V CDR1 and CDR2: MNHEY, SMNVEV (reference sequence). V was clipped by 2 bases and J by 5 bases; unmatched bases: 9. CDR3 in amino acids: CASSLTSGKDDNEQFF. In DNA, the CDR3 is TGTGCCAGCAGTTTAACAAGCGGGAAGGATGACAATGAGCAGTTCTTC.

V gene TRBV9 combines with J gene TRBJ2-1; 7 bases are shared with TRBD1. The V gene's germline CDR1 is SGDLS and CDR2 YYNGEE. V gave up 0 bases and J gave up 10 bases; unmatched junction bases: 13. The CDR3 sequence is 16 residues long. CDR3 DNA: TGTGCCAGCAGCGTAGGGCTGCGGGTAGCAGGGGGAGAGCAGTTCTTC. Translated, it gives CASSVGLRVAGGEQFF.

The CDR3 DNA reads as TGTGCCAGCAGACACGACGAGGGTGGACTGTTTTTT. Translating gives CASRHDEGGLFF. This chain uses TRBV28 with TRBJ1-4, with D uncertain. Germline CDR1 is MDHEN and CDR2 is SYDVKM. The V and J ends lost 6 bases and 13 bases respectively, with 15 bases between them. CDR3 length equals 12 residues.

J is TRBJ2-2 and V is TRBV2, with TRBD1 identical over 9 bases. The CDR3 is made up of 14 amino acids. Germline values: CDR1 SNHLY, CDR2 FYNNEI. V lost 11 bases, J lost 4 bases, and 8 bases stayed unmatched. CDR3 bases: TGTGCCGGGACAGGGAAGATCGGCACCGGGGAGCTGTTTTTT. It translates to CAGTGKIGTGELFF.

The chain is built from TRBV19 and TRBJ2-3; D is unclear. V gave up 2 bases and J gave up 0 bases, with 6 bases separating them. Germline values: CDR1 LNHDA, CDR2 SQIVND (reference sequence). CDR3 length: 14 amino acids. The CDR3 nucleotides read TGTGCCAGTAGTATACGTACTAGCACAGATACGCAGTATTTT. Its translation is CASSIRTSTDTQYF.

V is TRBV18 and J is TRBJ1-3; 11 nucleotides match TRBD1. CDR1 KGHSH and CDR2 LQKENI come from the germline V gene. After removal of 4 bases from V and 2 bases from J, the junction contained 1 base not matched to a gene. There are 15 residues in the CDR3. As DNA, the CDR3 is TGTGCCAGCTCACAGGGACAGGGGGCTGGAAACACCATATATTTT. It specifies CASSQGQGAGNTIYF.

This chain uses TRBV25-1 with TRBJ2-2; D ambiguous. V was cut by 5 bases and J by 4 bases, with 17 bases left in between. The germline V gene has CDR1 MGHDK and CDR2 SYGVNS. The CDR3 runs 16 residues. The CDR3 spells CASSRHARSPTGELFF. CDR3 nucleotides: TGTGCCAGCAGTCGCCACGCGCGGAGTCCCACCGGGGAGCTGTTTTTT.

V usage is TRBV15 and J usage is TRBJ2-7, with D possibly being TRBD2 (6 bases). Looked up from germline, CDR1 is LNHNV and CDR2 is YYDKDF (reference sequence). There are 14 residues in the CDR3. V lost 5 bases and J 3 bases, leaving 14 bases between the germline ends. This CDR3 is CATSRGTQDYEQYF. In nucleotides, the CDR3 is TGTGCCACCAGCCGCGGGACTCAAGACTACGAGCAGTACTTC.

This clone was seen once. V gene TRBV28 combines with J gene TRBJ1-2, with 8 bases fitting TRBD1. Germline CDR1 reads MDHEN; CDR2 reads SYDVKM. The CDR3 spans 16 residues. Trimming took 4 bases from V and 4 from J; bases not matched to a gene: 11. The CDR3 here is CASSSGTGTGVYGYTF. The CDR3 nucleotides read TGTGCCAGCAGTTCCGGGACAGGTACCGGGGTCTATGGCTACACCTTC.

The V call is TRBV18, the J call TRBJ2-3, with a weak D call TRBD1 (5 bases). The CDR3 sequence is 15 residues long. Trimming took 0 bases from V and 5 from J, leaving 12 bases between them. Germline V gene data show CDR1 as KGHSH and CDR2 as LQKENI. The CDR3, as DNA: TGTGCCAGCTCACCACCTGCAGGGCCCAGAGATACGCAGTATTTT. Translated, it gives CASSPPAGPRDTQYF. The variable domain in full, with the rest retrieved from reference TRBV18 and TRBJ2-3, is NAGVMQNPRHLVRRRGQEARLRCSPMKGHSHVYWYRQLPEEGLKFMVYLQKENIIDESGMPKERFSAEFPKEGPSILRIQQVVRGDSAAYFCASSPPAGPRDTQYFGPGTRLTVL.

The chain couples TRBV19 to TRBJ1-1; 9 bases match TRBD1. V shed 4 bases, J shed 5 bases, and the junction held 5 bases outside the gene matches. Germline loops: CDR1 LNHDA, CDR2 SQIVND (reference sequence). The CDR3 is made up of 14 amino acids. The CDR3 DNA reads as TGTGCCAGTAGTAACGGACAGGGGTTTACTGAAGCTTTCTTT. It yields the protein CASSNGQGFTEAFF.

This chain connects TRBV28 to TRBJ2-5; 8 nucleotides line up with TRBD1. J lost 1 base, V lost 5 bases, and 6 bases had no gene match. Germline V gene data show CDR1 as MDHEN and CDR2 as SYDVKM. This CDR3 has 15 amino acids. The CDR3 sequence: CASSHRQGPQETQYF. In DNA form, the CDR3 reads TGTGCCAGCAGTCATCGACAGGGGCCCCAAGAGACCCAGTACTTC. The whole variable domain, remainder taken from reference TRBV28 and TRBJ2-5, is DVKVTQSSRYLVKRTGEKVFLECVQDMDHENMFWYRQDPGLGLRLIYFSYDVKMKEKGDIPEGYSVSREKKERFSLILESASTNQTSMYLCASSHRQGPQETQYFGPGTRLLVL.

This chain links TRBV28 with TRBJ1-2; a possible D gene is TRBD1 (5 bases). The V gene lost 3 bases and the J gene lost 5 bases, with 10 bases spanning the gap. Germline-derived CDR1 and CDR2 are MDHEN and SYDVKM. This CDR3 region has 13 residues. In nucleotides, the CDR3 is TGTGCCAGCAGTTTTTGGGGGGGATATGGCTACACCTTC. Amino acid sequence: CASSFWGGYGYTF.

CDR3 loop: CASSSGRGDNEQFF. The CDR3 region has the DNA TGTGCCAGCAGCTCCGGGAGGGGGGACAATGAGCAGTTCTTC. The genes are TRBV7-8 and TRBJ2-1, with 8 bases matching TRBD2. Germline V gene data show CDR1 as SGHVS and CDR2 as FQNEAQ. This CDR3 has 14 residues. The V and J ends lost 4 bases and 5 bases, in that order; junction bases with no gene match: 4.

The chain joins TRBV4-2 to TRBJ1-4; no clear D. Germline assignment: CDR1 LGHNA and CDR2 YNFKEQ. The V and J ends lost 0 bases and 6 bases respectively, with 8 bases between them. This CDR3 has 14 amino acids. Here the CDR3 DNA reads TGTGCCAGCAGCCAAGAGAGGGTGGATGAAAAACTGTTTTTT. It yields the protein CASSQERVDEKLFF.

The CDR3 DNA reads TGTGCCAGCAGCTTGAGGGGGGAGGGGGAGCAGTACTTC. This sequence encodes CASSLRGEGEQYF. The chain links TRBV5-4 to TRBJ2-7, with TRBD2 as a possible D gene (7 bases). The germline gives CDR1 SGHNT, CDR2 YYREEE (reference sequence). Trimming removed 1 base from V and 7 bases from J, with 12 bases in between. The CDR3 has 13 amino acids.